The 7 T cell receptor beta chains presented below share a single source sample, sequenced in a study of beta chain features in type 1 diabetes. The investigators reverse transcribed all of the isolated RNA, so they sequenced expressed TCRB transcripts. The method was immunoSEQ multiplex PCR; TCRdb's version includes in-frame clones alone and lacks a portion of them. This sample has hundreds of thousands of clones; roughly an eighth occur once, and the top ten carry over 0.04%. Material for sequencing was naive CD4+ T cells from blood. The receptors here all came from a woman aged 18-35 years in good health.

This clone was seen more than once but under ten times. The chain links TRBV5-1 to TRBJ1-3; D call uncertain. The CDR3 length is 14 residues. CDR1 and CDR2 from the germline V gene are SGHRS and YFSETQ. V lost 7 bases, J lost 0 bases, and 11 bases lay in between. This CDR3 is CASAAHDSGNTIYF. CDR3 bases: TGCGCCAGCGCCGCCCATGACTCTGGAAACACCATATATTTT.

With respect to this clone: Other DNA sequences in the sample encode the same CDR3. J is TRBJ2-2 and V is TRBV7-3; no reliable D call. This CDR3 has 15 amino acids. V lost 0 bases, J lost 0 bases, and 5 bases lay in between. CDR1 is SGHTA and CDR2 is FQGTGA in the germline V gene. The CDR3 reads CASSLTGSNTGELFF. DNA of the CDR3: TGTGCCAGCAGCTTAACAGGGTCGAACACCGGGGAGCTGTTTTTT.

The chain uses TRBV4-3 and TRBJ1-6, with a tentative D call TRBD1 (6 bases). CDR1 and CDR2 from the germline V gene are LGHNA and YSLEER. This CDR3 is 16 amino acids long. V lost 5 bases to trimming and J lost 8 bases, with 19 bases between them. This CDR3 is CASSFGGAELDSPLHF. The CDR3 bases are TGCGCCAGCAGCTTCGGGGGGGCAGAACTTGATTCACCCCTCCACTTT.

A note on this clone: The sample carries other DNA sequences with the same CDR3. V usage is TRBV9 and J usage is TRBJ1-3; D remains unclear. The germline gives CDR1 SGDLS, CDR2 YYNGEE. The V end was cut by 1 base, the J end by 0 bases, with 5 bases between. CDR3 length: 14 residues. CDR3 in DNA: TGTGCCAGCAGCGTAACCGACTCTGGAAACACCATATATTTT. Translation gives CASSVTDSGNTIYF.

This clone came up a few times. This sequence joins TRBV10-3 and TRBJ2-7; TRBD1 aligns across 10 bases. In germline, CDR1 is ENHRY, CDR2 SYGVKD. The CDR3 is made up of 13 amino acids. Losses at the gene ends were 6 bases for V and 2 bases for J; bases not matched to a gene: 1. The CDR3 nucleotides are TGTGCCATCAGGGGGACAGGGGCCTACGAGCAGTACGTC. It translates to CAIRGTGAYEQYV.

V gene TRBV7-9 combines with J gene TRBJ1-1; no clear D. Germline-derived CDR1 and CDR2 are SEHNR and FQNEAQ (reference sequence). This CDR3 region has 12 residues. The germline V and J ends were trimmed by 5 bases and 8 bases, with 12 bases remaining between them. The CDR3 DNA reads as TGTGCCAGCAGCCTACAGTCTAAGGAAGCTTTCTTT. Translating it yields CASSLQSKEAFF.

This clone was detected a few times. This chain links TRBV5-6 with TRBJ2-2, with TRBD2 as a possible D gene (5 bases). The ends were cut back, 4 bases at V and 4 bases at J, with 14 bases in the middle. The CDR3 has 15 amino acids. CDR1 and CDR2 (germline): SGHDT, YYEEEE. The CDR3 sequence is CASSPLGVGTGELFF. The CDR3 DNA sequence: TGTGCCAGCAGCCCCCTCGGGGTAGGCACCGGGGAGCTGTTTTTT.